The clone carrying this TCR beta chain was counted only a few times. Its matching antigen is unknown. RNA transcripts served as the template for amplifying TCR beta CDR3 regions. First-round RT-PCR with HTBI primers amplified the TCR CDR3 region. Using its own MiXCR run on the multiplex PCR reads, TCRdb lists one record per CDR3 protein. The table includes approximately 330,000 distinct CDR3 sequences, about an eighth detected once. PBMCs came from roughly 10 ml fresh peripheral blood. Germline CDR1 reads MNHNS; CDR2 reads SASEGT. The CDR3 totals 14 residues. V was clipped by 10 bases and J by 3 bases; unmatched bases: 9. This sample was included in a study of T cells in Graves' hyperthyroidism and ophthalmopathy. General study findings and limits: Classification by a 13 V-J model distinguished ophthalmopathy from stable hyperthyroidism. The model made its ophthalmopathy prediction, and onset followed a median around six months later.

The TCR comes from a woman aged 40 to 55 with Graves' ophthalmopathy. The chain has TRBV6-1 and TRBJ1-5, with TRBD1 identical over 7 bases. Source material: blood. CDR3 nucleotide sequence: TGTGCCACCCACGAGACAGGGTTCAATCAGCCCCAGCATTTT. The encoded protein is CATHETGFNQPQHF.